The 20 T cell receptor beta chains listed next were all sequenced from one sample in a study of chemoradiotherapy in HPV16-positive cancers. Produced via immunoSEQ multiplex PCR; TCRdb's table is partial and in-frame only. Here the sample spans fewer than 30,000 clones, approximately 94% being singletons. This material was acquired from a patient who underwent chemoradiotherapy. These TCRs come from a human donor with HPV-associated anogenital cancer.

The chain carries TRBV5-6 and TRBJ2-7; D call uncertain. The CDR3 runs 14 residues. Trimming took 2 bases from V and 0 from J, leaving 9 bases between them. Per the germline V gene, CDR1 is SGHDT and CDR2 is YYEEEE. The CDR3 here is CASSFRRVSYEQYF. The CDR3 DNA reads TGTGCCAGCAGCTTTCGCCGCGTCTCCTACGAGCAGTACTTC.

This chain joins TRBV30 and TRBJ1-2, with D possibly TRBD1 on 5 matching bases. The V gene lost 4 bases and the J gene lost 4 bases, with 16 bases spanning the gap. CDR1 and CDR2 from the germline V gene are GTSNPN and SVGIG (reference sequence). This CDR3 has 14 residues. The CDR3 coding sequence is TGTGCCTGGATCCGGGGACCCCCAATCTATGGCTACACCTTC. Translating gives CAWIRGPPIYGYTF.

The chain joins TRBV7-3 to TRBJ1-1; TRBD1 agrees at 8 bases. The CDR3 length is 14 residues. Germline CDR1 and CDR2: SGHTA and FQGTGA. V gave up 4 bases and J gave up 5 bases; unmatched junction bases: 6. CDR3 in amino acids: CASSSQGAITEAFF. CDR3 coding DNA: TGTGCCAGCAGCTCGCAGGGGGCGATTACTGAAGCTTTCTTT.

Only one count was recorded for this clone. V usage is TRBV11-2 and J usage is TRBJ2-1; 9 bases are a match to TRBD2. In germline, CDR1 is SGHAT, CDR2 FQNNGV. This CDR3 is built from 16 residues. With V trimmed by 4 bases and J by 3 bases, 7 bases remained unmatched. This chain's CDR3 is CASSSWYSGSYNEQFF. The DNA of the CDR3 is TGTGCCAGCAGCTCTTGGTATAGCGGGAGCTACAATGAGCAGTTCTTC.

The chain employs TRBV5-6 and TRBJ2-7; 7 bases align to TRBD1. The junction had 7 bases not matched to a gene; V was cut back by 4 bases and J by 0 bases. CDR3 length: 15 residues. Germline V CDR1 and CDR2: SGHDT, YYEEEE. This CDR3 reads CASSIGQVNSYEQYF. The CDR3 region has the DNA TGTGCCAGCAGCATCGGACAGGTAAACTCCTACGAGCAGTACTTC.

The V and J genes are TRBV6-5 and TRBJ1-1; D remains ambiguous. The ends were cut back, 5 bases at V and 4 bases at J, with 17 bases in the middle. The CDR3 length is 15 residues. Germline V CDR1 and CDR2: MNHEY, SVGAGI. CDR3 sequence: CASSHNPVVGTEAFF. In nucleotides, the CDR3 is TGTGCCAGCAGTCACAATCCGGTGGTAGGCACTGAAGCTTTCTTT.

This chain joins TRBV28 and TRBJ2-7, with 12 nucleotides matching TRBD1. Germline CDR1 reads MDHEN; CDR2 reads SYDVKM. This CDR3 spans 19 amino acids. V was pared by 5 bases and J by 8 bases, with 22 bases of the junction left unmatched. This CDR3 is CASSAGTGGAWTLPTKQYF. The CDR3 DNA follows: TGTGCCAGCAGTGCCGGGACAGGGGGCGCCTGGACCCTACCTACGAAGCAGTACTTC.

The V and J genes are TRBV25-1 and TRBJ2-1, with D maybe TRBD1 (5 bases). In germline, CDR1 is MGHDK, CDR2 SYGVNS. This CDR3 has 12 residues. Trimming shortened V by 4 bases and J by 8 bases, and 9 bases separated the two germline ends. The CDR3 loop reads CASSAQGYEQFF. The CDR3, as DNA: TGTGCCAGCAGTGCCCAGGGCTATGAGCAGTTCTTC.

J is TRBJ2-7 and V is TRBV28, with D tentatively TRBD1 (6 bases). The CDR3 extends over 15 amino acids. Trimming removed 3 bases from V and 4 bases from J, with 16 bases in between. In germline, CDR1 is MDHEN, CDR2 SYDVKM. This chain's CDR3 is CASSFYQGQSYEQYF. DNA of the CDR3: TGTGCCAGCAGTTTCTATCAGGGGCAGTCTTACGAGCAGTACTTC.

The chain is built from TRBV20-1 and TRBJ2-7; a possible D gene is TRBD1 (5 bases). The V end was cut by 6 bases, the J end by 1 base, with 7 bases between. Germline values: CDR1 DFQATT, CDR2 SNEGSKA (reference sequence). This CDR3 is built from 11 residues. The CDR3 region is CSAHRSYEQYF. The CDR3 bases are TGCAGTGCACACAGGTCCTACGAGCAGTACTTC.

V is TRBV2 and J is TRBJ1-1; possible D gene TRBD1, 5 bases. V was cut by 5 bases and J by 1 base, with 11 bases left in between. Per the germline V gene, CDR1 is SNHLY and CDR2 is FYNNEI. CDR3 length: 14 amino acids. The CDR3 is CASSPLTGNTEAFF. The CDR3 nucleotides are TGTGCCAGCAGTCCCCTTACAGGGAACACTGAAGCTTTCTTT.

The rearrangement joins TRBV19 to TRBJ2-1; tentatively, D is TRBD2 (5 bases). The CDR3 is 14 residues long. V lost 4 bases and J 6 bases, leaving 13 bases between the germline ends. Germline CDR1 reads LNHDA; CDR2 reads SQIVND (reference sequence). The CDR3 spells CASSTSGQPNEQFF. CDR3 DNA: TGTGCCAGTAGTACCAGCGGTCAACCCAATGAGCAGTTCTTC.

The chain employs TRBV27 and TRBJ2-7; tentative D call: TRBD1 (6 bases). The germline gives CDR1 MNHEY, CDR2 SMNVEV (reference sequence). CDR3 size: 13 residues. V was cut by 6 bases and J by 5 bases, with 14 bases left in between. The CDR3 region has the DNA TGTGCCAGCAGCACCTACAGGGACCACGAGCAGTACTTC. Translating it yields CASSTYRDHEQYF.

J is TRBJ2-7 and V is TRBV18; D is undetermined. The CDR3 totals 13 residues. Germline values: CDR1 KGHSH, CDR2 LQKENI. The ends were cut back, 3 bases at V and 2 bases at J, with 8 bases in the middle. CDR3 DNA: TGTGCCAGCTCACCGCGTCAGACCTACGAGCAGTACTTC. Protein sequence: CASSPRQTYEQYF.

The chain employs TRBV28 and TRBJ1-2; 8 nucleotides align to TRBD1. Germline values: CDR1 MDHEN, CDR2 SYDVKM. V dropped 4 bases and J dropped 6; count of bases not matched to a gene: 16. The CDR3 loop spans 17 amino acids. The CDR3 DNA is TGTGCCAGCAGTTCGACTTCCCTCGGACAGGGACGGAATGGCTACACCTTC. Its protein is CASSSTSLGQGRNGYTF.

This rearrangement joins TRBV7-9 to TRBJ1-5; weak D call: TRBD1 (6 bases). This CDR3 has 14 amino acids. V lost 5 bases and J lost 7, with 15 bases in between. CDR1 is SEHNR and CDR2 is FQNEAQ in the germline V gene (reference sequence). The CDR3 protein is CASSRTGNLQPQHF. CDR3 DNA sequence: TGTGCCAGCAGCCGTACAGGGAATTTACAGCCCCAGCATTTT.

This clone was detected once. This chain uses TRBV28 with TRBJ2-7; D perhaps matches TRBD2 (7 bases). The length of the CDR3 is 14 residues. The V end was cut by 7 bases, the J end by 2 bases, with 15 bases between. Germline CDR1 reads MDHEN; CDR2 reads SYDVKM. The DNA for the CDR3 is TGTGCCAGCAACCCCGGGGGGCCAACCTACGAGCAGTACTTC. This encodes CASNPGGPTYEQYF. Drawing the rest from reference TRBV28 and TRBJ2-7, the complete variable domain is DVKVTQSSRYLVKRTGEKVFLECVQDMDHENMFWYRQDPGLGLRLIYFSYDVKMKEKGDIPEGYSVSREKKERFSLILESASTNQTSMYLCASNPGGPTYEQYFGPGTRLTVT.

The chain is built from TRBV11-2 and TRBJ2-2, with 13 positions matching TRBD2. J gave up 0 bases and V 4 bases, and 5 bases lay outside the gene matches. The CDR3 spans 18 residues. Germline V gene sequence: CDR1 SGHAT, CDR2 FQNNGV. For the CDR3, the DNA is TGTGCCAGCAGCTCTATGACTAGCGGGGGGCCGAACACCGGGGAGCTGTTTTTT. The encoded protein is CASSSMTSGGPNTGELFF.

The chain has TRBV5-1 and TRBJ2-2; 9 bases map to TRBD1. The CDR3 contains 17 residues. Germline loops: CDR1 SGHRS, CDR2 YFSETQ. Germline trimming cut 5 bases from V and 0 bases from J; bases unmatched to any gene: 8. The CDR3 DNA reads TGCGCCAGCAGACCGATCACAGGGGGCCCGAACACCGGGGAGCTGTTTTTT. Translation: CASRPITGGPNTGELFF.

CDR3 sequence reads: CSVGWTEETQYF. The CDR3 DNA reads as TGCAGCGTGGGGTGGACTGAAGAGACCCAGTACTTC. The chain recombines TRBV29-1 with TRBJ2-5; a weak D match, TRBD2 (5 bases). CDR1 is SQVTM and CDR2 is ANQGSEA in the germline V gene. CDR3 length: 12 amino acids. The V end was cut by 6 bases, the J end by 3 bases, with 11 bases between.